The entry that follows covers one T cell receptor (beta chain) sequence. The data stem from a study of cytomegalovirus exposure and HLA in healthy donors. PCR was performed using 60 Vbeta and 13 Jbeta primers. The assay was immunoSEQ multiplex PCR, and TCRdb's table has in-frame clones only and misses some. The data hold 29,000 or so clones, with less than 70% observed a single time. The CDR3 is made up of 13 amino acids. V lost 5 bases to trimming and J lost 8 bases, with 12 bases between them. Germline values: CDR1 SGHTA, CDR2 FQGNSA. The chain has TRBV7-2 and TRBJ1-4; D perhaps matches TRBD1 (6 bases). The sample taken for sequencing was PBMCs. The TCR sequence derives from a male donor in good health and CMV-seropositive. The DNA for the CDR3 is TGTGCCAGCAGCCTACAGGGCCGGGAAAAACTGTTTTTT. Translating gives CASSLQGREKLFF.